Presented here are 29 T cell receptor beta chains from one specimen sequenced in a study of cytomegalovirus exposure and HLA in healthy donors (dated 2017 in TCRdb). Receptor amplification or capture employed the immunoSEQ multiplex PCR assay. The multiplex PCR relied on a mix of 60 forward primers for TCR Vbeta segments and 13 reverse primers for TCR Jbeta segments. Here the immuneACCESS table is served through TCRdb, limited to in-frame sequences with V and J called. Missing clones are a known gap in these copies; in checked studies unresolved V genes cover under half, and the rest lacks a known reason. The sample profile shows some 150,000 clones; 60% to 85% of them were found once. Around 3.1% of the sample lies in the top ten. Sequencing input: PBMCs. Source of these receptors: a female donor in good health and CMV-seronegative.

The CDR3 here is CASRKQATDTQYF. The DNA for the CDR3 is TGTGCCAGCAGAAAACAGGCCACGGATACGCAGTATTTT. The chain recombines TRBV27 with TRBJ2-3; a possible D gene is TRBD1 (5 bases). Trimming shortened V by 6 bases and J by 6 bases, and 13 bases separated the two germline ends. The CDR3 consists of 13 residues. CDR1 and CDR2 from the germline V gene are MNHEY and SMNVEV (reference sequence).

The chain uses TRBV9 and TRBJ2-5; 7 bases are shared with TRBD2. V was pared by 4 bases and J by 7 bases, with 13 bases of the junction left unmatched. This CDR3 has 15 amino acids. Germline loops: CDR1 SGDLS, CDR2 YYNGEE. CDR3 sequence (DNA): TGTGCCAGCAGCCCCGGGGGGAATAGCGAAGGGACCCAGTACTTC. Translating it yields CASSPGGNSEGTQYF.

This clone has only one observation. The genes are TRBV30 and TRBJ2-2, with 13 bases matching TRBD2. This CDR3 is 14 amino acids long. Germline V CDR1 and CDR2: GTSNPN, SVGIG (reference sequence). J was trimmed by 6 bases and V by 3 bases; bases with no gene match: 1. CDR3 in DNA: TGTGCCTGGAGACTAGCGGGGGGGGCCGGGGAGCTGTTTTTT. Protein sequence: CAWRLAGGAGELFF.

This clone has a single count. The chain couples TRBV11-3 to TRBJ2-7, with TRBD1 matching over 7 bases. The J segment lost 5 bases and the V segment lost 0 bases, leaving 7 bases of the junction unmatched. The CDR3 loop spans 15 amino acids. Germline values: CDR1 SGHNT, CDR2 YENEEA. CDR3 nucleotides: TGTGCCAGCAGCTTAGATGGAGGACAGGAAGACGAGCAGTACTTC. Its protein product is CASSLDGGQEDEQYF.

The V gene is TRBV27, the J gene TRBJ2-1; possibly TRBD2 for D (6 bases). The V end lost 2 bases, the J end lost 4 bases, and 12 bases lay between the germline ends. CDR3 length equals 15 residues. Germline CDR1 and CDR2: MNHEY and SMNVEV (reference sequence). The CDR3 DNA reads TGTGCCAGCAGTTTAGACGGGAGAGGTTACAATGAGCAGTTCTTC. It encodes CASSLDGRGYNEQFF.

The chain uses TRBV28 and TRBJ2-7; 7 bases align to TRBD2. Per the germline V gene, CDR1 is MDHEN and CDR2 is SYDVKM. The V gene end was trimmed by 2 bases and the J gene end by 3 bases; junction bases not matched to a gene: 4. This CDR3 has 14 amino acids. The DNA of the CDR3 is TGTGCCAGCAGTTTAGCCGGGACTAACTACGAGCAGTACTTC. This sequence encodes CASSLAGTNYEQYF.

V is TRBV7-9 and J is TRBJ1-1; 7 bases match TRBD1. The CDR3 length is 16 residues. The germline CDR1 and CDR2 sequences are SEHNR and FQNEAQ (reference sequence). V dropped 5 bases and J dropped 1; count of bases not matched to a gene: 10. The CDR3 DNA reads TGTGCCAGCAGCGTTCCGGGACAGAGTCCGAACACTGAAGCTTTCTTT. Protein: CASSVPGQSPNTEAFF.

This sequence joins TRBV20-1 and TRBJ1-2, with a tentative D call TRBD1 (5 bases). The CDR3 has 11 amino acids. Per germline, CDR1 DFQATT and CDR2 SNEGSKA (reference sequence). Trimming took 5 bases from V and 8 from J, leaving 12 bases between them. The CDR3 reads CSAPIGVGYTF. CDR3 nucleotide sequence: TGCAGTGCTCCGATAGGGGTGGGCTACACCTTC.

With regard to this clone: Other DNA sequences in this sample translate to the same CDR3. The CDR3 region is CASSLQGNTIYF. CDR3 coding DNA: TGTGCCAGCAGTTTACAGGGAAACACCATATATTTT. The chain is built from TRBV7-2 and TRBJ1-3; D ambiguous. CDR3 length: 12 residues. Between the trimmed V and J ends, which lost 6 bases and 4 bases, there was a span of 7 bases. Germline V gene sequence: CDR1 SGHTA, CDR2 FQGNSA. The variable domain in full, with the rest retrieved from reference TRBV7-2 and TRBJ1-3, is GAGVSQSPSNKVTEKGKDVELRCDPISGHTALYWYRQSLGQGLEFLIYFQGNSAPDKSGLPSDRFSAERTGGSVSTLTIQRTQQEDSAVYLCASSLQGNTIYFGEGSWLTVV.

This chain connects TRBV2 to TRBJ2-1, with D possibly matching TRBD2 (5 bases). Trimming shortened V by 7 bases and J by 9 bases, and 7 bases separated the two germline ends. The CDR3 runs 10 residues. The germline V gene has CDR1 SNHLY and CDR2 FYNNEI. Here the CDR3 reads CASNGVEQFF. The DNA for the CDR3 is TGTGCCAGCAACGGGGTTGAGCAGTTCTTC.

V is TRBV6-4 and J is TRBJ1-2; TRBD1 matches 7 bases. The junction had 13 bases not matched to a gene; V was cut back by 10 bases and J by 2 bases. CDR1 and CDR2 from the germline V gene are MRHNA and SNTAGT. This CDR3 region has 15 residues. Here the CDR3 reads CATQPRTGGNYGYTF. The CDR3 region has the DNA TGTGCCACCCAGCCCAGGACAGGTGGAAACTATGGCTACACCTTC.

This chain joins TRBV15 and TRBJ1-4; D possibly corresponds to TRBD1 (6 bases). CDR1 is LNHNV and CDR2 is YYDKDF in the germline V gene (reference sequence). The CDR3 is 16 amino acids. V was trimmed by 3 bases and J by 8 bases, leaving 19 bases between them. CDR3: CATSSPGAPEREKLFF. Here the CDR3 DNA reads TGTGCCACCAGCAGCCCAGGGGCGCCCGAAAGGGAAAAACTGTTTTTT.

The V gene is TRBV25-1, the J gene TRBJ1-3, with D perhaps TRBD1 (6 bases). Between the trimmed V and J ends, which lost 4 bases and 4 bases, there was a span of 11 bases. The CDR3 is made up of 14 amino acids. Germline V CDR1 and CDR2: MGHDK, SYGVNS. The DNA for the CDR3 is TGTGCCAGCAGTGGAGGGACATTCGGAAACACCATATATTTT. Translated, it gives CASSGGTFGNTIYF. Full variable domain (remainder filled in from reference TRBV25-1 and TRBJ1-3): EADIYQTPRYLVIGTGKKITLECSQTMGHDKMYWYQQDPGMELHLIHYSYGVNSTEKGDLSSESTVSRIRTEHFPLTLESARPSHTSQYLCASSGGTFGNTIYFGEGSWLTVV.

The chain uses TRBV9 and TRBJ2-7; D is perhaps TRBD2 (5 bases). V was cut by 0 bases and J by 7 bases, with 14 bases left in between. This CDR3 has 14 residues. Germline V gene sequence: CDR1 SGDLS, CDR2 YYNGEE. The CDR3 protein is CASSVEEPPGEQYF. Here the CDR3 DNA reads TGTGCCAGCAGCGTAGAGGAACCTCCGGGGGAGCAGTACTTC.

J is TRBJ2-1 and V is TRBV10-1, with 10 bases aligning to TRBD2. The CDR3 covers 14 residues. In germline, CDR1 is WNHNN, CDR2 SYGVQD (reference sequence). V shed 8 bases, J shed 5 bases, and the junction held 6 bases outside the gene matches. The CDR3 is CASSSGSGNNEQFF. Here the CDR3 DNA reads TGCGCCAGCTCTAGCGGGAGTGGGAACAATGAGCAGTTCTTC.

This sequence joins TRBV7-6 and TRBJ2-7; 10 nucleotides match TRBD2. The CDR3 consists of 16 residues. CDR1 is SGHVS, CDR2 FNYEAQ, per germline. V was clipped by 1 base and J by 0 bases; unmatched bases: 3. As DNA, the CDR3 is TGTGCCAGCAGCTTAGGGGCTAGCGGGAGCTCCTACGAGCAGTACTTC. As protein: CASSLGASGSSYEQYF. The whole variable domain, filled in from reference TRBV7-6 and TRBJ2-7, reads GAGVSQSPRYKVTKRGQDVALRCDPISGHVSLYWYRQALGQGPEFLTYFNYEAQQDKSGLPNDRFSAERPEGSISTLTIQRTEQRDSAMYRCASSLGASGSSYEQYFGPGTRLTVT.

In regard to this clone: One end of the junction varies from germline; a read error may be responsible. This chain joins TRBV30 and TRBJ2-7, with 12 bases identical to TRBD1. The CDR3 runs to 14 residues. The germline CDR1 and CDR2 sequences are GTSNPN and SVGIG (reference sequence). This chain's CDR3 is CAWRNSGGQGALGF. CDR3 in DNA: TGTGCCTGGAGAAATTCAGGGGGACAGGGGGCGCTGGGGTTC.

In this sample, this clone turned up once. J is TRBJ2-5 and V is TRBV7-9; 10 bases match TRBD1. The CDR3 loop spans 14 amino acids. The J segment lost 4 bases and the V segment lost 4 bases, leaving 3 bases of the junction unmatched. The V gene's germline CDR1 is SEHNR and CDR2 FQNEAQ (reference sequence). The CDR3 protein is CASSSGQGGETQYF. CDR3 nucleotides: TGTGCCAGCAGCTCCGGACAGGGGGGAGAGACCCAGTACTTC.

The chain joins TRBV30 to TRBJ1-5, with TRBD1 as a possible D gene (6 bases). Between the trimmed V and J ends, which lost 2 bases and 2 bases, there was a span of 7 bases. The CDR3 totals 13 residues. CDR1 is GTSNPN and CDR2 is SVGIG in the germline V gene (reference sequence). CDR3 DNA sequence: TGTGCCTGGAGTAGACAGGGCAATCAGCCCCAGCATTTT. Its translation is CAWSRQGNQPQHF.

The chain links TRBV5-6 to TRBJ2-5; the D gene is possibly TRBD2 (6 bases). Germline V lookup: CDR1 SGHDT, CDR2 YYEEEE. Trimming left V 0 bases short and J 2 bases short, with 14 bases between. This CDR3 is 16 amino acids long. CDR3 sequence reads: CASSLESGEGQETQYF. For the CDR3, the DNA is TGTGCCAGCAGCTTGGAATCGGGAGAGGGTCAAGAGACCCAGTACTTC.

The rearrangement joins TRBV19 to TRBJ2-2; 8 positions agree with TRBD2. This CDR3 spans 13 amino acids. From germline, CDR1 is LNHDA and CDR2 SQIVND (reference sequence). After removal of 10 bases from V and 8 bases from J, the junction contained 9 bases not matched to a gene. In DNA, the CDR3 is TGTGCCACCGGGAGGGGCCTCGGAGGGGAGCTGTTTTTT. It specifies CATGRGLGGELFF.

The rearrangement links TRBV7-9 to TRBJ2-5, with 7 bases matching TRBD2. With 1 base clipped from V and 1 base from J, the junction kept 9 bases outside the gene matches. Germline lookup yields CDR1 SEHNR and CDR2 FQNEAQ (reference sequence). This CDR3 has 17 amino acids. CDR3 protein: CASSLVHVREGQETQYF. The CDR3 bases are TGTGCCAGCAGCTTAGTTCACGTCAGGGAGGGCCAAGAGACCCAGTACTTC.

The chain employs TRBV7-9 and TRBJ1-1; D may be TRBD1 (5 bases). The germline V gene has CDR1 SEHNR and CDR2 FQNEAQ (reference sequence). Trimming shortened V by 4 bases and J by 4 bases, and 10 bases separated the two germline ends. This CDR3 spans 13 amino acids. DNA of the CDR3: TGTGCCAGCAGCTCCCCCCAGGGCACTGAAGCTTTCTTT. This encodes CASSSPQGTEAFF.

This chain links TRBV28 with TRBJ2-7; possible D gene TRBD1, 6 bases. CDR3 length: 12 residues. CDR1 MDHEN and CDR2 SYDVKM come from the germline V gene. The V end was cut by 5 bases, the J end by 3 bases, with 8 bases between. In DNA, the CDR3 is TGTGCCAGCAGTGCGGACAGCTACGAGCAGTACTTC. This gives the protein CASSADSYEQYF.

The V call is TRBV30, the J call TRBJ1-1, with D tentatively TRBD1 (6 bases). Germline CDR1 reads GTSNPN; CDR2 reads SVGIG (reference sequence). The CDR3 is 15 residues long. V was cut by 2 bases and J by 0 bases, with 13 bases left in between. The CDR3 DNA reads TGTGCCTGGAGTCCTGGACAGTTGTTGAACACTGAAGCTTTCTTT. This codes for CAWSPGQLLNTEAFF.

The V call is TRBV19, the J call TRBJ2-7; TRBD1 agrees at 9 bases. This CDR3 region has 16 residues. Trimming removed 5 bases from V and 5 bases from J; junction bases left unmatched: 13. The germline gives CDR1 LNHDA, CDR2 SQIVND (reference sequence). The CDR3 region is CASSAFFTGGRDEQYF. CDR3 coding DNA: TGTGCCAGTAGTGCCTTTTTTACAGGGGGCAGGGACGAGCAGTACTTC. Drawing the rest from reference TRBV19 and TRBJ2-7, the complete variable domain is DGGITQSPKYLFRKEGQNVTLSCEQNLNHDAMYWYRQDPGQGLRLIYYSQIVNDFQKGDIAEGYSVSREKKESFPLTVTSAQKNPTAFYLCASSAFFTGGRDEQYFGPGTRLTVT.

This chain joins TRBV6-5 and TRBJ2-7; D may be TRBD2 (7 bases). The CDR3 has 15 amino acids. V gave up 5 bases and J gave up 3 bases, with 17 bases separating them. CDR1 and CDR2 from the germline V gene are MNHEY and SVGAGI. DNA for the CDR3: TGTGCCAGCAGTAGGGGGGGCGCCGGAGACTACGAGCAGTACTTC. Amino acids: CASSRGGAGDYEQYF.

The chain has TRBV19 and TRBJ1-5; a weak D match, TRBD1 (6 bases). CDR1 is LNHDA, CDR2 SQIVND, per germline (reference sequence). With 10 bases removed from V and 6 bases from J, the gap between germline ends came to 19 bases. The CDR3 length is 14 residues. This CDR3 reads CATRGGVKSQPQHF. Written as DNA, the CDR3 is TGTGCCACCAGGGGAGGGGTTAAGAGTCAGCCCCAGCATTTT.

The chain has TRBV28 and TRBJ2-3; 8 bases line up with TRBD1. Per the germline V gene, CDR1 is MDHEN and CDR2 is SYDVKM. The length of the CDR3 is 15 residues. V lost 5 bases, J lost 10 bases, and 14 bases stayed unmatched. CDR3 bases: TGTGCCAGCAGTCCACCCCAGGGGGCGGGGATGGCGCAGTATTTT. As protein: CASSPPQGAGMAQYF.